A single sample is the source of the 16 T cell receptor beta chains below, sequenced in a study of shared clonotypes between healthy human individuals. Sequenced by immunoSEQ multiplex PCR; TCRdb stores in-frame clones only, minus some. The sample consists of over a million clones, just under 99% of them appearing once. Specimen: naive CD4+ T cells sorted from blood. Subset denoted: CD45RA+ positively selected. Every receptor here comes from a man under 40 in good health.

V usage is TRBV28 and J usage is TRBJ2-1; D is unresolved. Germline V lookup: CDR1 MDHEN, CDR2 SYDVKM. The ends were cut back, 6 bases at V and 9 bases at J, with 15 bases in the middle. The CDR3 is 13 amino acids. CDR3 in amino acids: CASSQSHYIEQFF. In nucleotides, the CDR3 is TGTGCCAGCAGCCAATCACACTATATTGAGCAGTTCTTC.

V and J are TRBV7-2 and TRBJ2-1; 9 bases align to TRBD2. Germline assignment: CDR1 SGHTA and CDR2 FQGNSA. V lost 0 bases, J lost 8 bases, and 8 bases stayed unmatched. The CDR3 consists of 16 residues. The CDR3 bases are TGTGCCAGCAGCTTAGCCGAGGCGGGAGGGCCAGATGAGCAGTTCTTC. Translating gives CASSLAEAGGPDEQFF.

This chain connects TRBV28 to TRBJ2-3; TRBD1 or TRBD2 may be the D gene (5 bases each). Germline assignment: CDR1 MDHEN and CDR2 SYDVKM. The CDR3 spans 15 residues. V was clipped by 3 bases and J by 0 bases, with 10 bases between them. CDR3 coding DNA: TGTGCCAGCAGTTTGTACGGGGCCAGCACAGATACGCAGTATTTT. Its protein product is CASSLYGASTDTQYF.

The V gene is TRBV5-8, the J gene TRBJ2-7; 7 nucleotides match TRBD1. This CDR3 has 16 residues. Germline V gene data show CDR1 as SGHTS and CDR2 as YDEGEE. V lost 2 bases, J lost 3 bases, and 11 bases stayed unmatched. The CDR3 reads CASSLLGTAPNYEQYF. CDR3 bases: TGTGCCAGCAGCTTATTAGGGACAGCTCCTAACTACGAGCAGTACTTC. Using reference TRBV5-8 and TRBJ2-7 for the parts outside the CDR3, the full variable domain is EAGVTQSPTHLIKTRGQQATLRCSPISGHTSVYWYQQALGLGLQFLLWYDEGEERNRGNFPPRFSGRQFPNYSSELNVNALELEDSALYLCASSLLGTAPNYEQYFGPGTRLTVT.

The chain employs TRBV30 and TRBJ2-3; D is unresolved. CDR3 size: 13 residues. CDR1 is GTSNPN and CDR2 is SVGIG in the germline V gene (reference sequence). The V and J ends lost 2 bases and 2 bases respectively, with 8 bases between them. The CDR3 bases are TGTGCCTGGAGTCAAGGGATCACAGATACGCAGTATTTT. It translates to CAWSQGITDTQYF.

The J gene is TRBJ2-5, the V gene TRBV6-5, with D tentatively TRBD1 or TRBD2 (5 bases each). Germline V gene lookup returns CDR1 MNHEY and CDR2 SVGAGI. The V gene lost 8 bases and the J gene lost 3 bases, with 13 bases spanning the gap. The CDR3 is 13 amino acids. The DNA for the CDR3 is TGTGCCAGCCGAATCCTGGGGGAAGAGACCCAGTACTTC. Its translation is CASRILGEETQYF.

The chain couples TRBV5-6 to TRBJ2-7, with a weak D call TRBD1 (5 bases). Trimming removed 2 bases at V and 4 bases at J, with 13 bases between. The CDR3 has 14 amino acids. CDR1 and CDR2 from the germline V gene are SGHDT and YYEEEE. The CDR3 nucleotides read TGTGCCAGCAGCTTCGCCAGGGCGGCTTACGAGCAGTACTTC. Its protein product is CASSFARAAYEQYF.

This chain uses TRBV10-3 with TRBJ1-1; the D gene is possibly TRBD1 (6 bases). This CDR3 contains 12 residues. The V end was cut by 4 bases, the J end by 4 bases, with 7 bases between. Germline loops: CDR1 ENHRY, CDR2 SYGVKD. The CDR3, as DNA: TGTGCCATCAGTGTGGGGGCCACTGAAGCTTTCTTT. This sequence encodes CAISVGATEAFF.

The chain combines TRBV28 with TRBJ2-7, with D unresolved. Germline V lookup: CDR1 MDHEN, CDR2 SYDVKM. The CDR3 extends over 15 amino acids. The V end lost 1 base, the J end lost 6 bases, and 16 bases lay between the germline ends. CDR3 in DNA: TGTGCCAGCAGTTTATTCTTTCGGATGACGGTCGAGCAGTACTTC. Translating it yields CASSLFFRMTVEQYF.

V is TRBV9 and J is TRBJ2-3; 12 bases are shared with TRBD1. The CDR3 is made up of 16 amino acids. Trimming removed 4 bases from V and 5 bases from J; junction bases left unmatched: 8. The germline gives CDR1 SGDLS, CDR2 YYNGEE. CDR3 residues: CASSPRDRGQGDTQYF. For the CDR3, the DNA is TGTGCCAGCAGCCCCCGGGACAGGGGGCAAGGAGATACGCAGTATTTT.

This clone was detected once. The V gene is TRBV18, the J gene TRBJ2-7, with no clear D. V lost 2 bases and J lost 3, with 8 bases in between. The CDR3 covers 13 residues. Germline values: CDR1 KGHSH, CDR2 LQKENI. CDR3 region: CASSPKHSYEQYF. The CDR3 DNA sequence: TGTGCCAGCTCACCAAAACACAGCTACGAGCAGTACTTC.

To note about this clone: Other DNA sequences within the sample encode an identical CDR3. This sequence joins TRBV5-1 and TRBJ2-7, with 10 bases aligning to TRBD1. With 6 bases clipped from V and 3 bases from J, the junction kept 6 bases outside the gene matches. The CDR3 extends over 14 amino acids. Germline V gene sequence: CDR1 SGHRS, CDR2 YFSETQ. The CDR3 region is CASNPGQGVYEQYF. The CDR3 DNA reads as TGCGCCAGCAACCCCGGACAGGGGGTCTACGAGCAGTACTTC.

The chain has TRBV27 and TRBJ2-1, with 7 bases that match TRBD2. The CDR3 is 15 residues long. Per the germline V gene, CDR1 is MNHEY and CDR2 is SMNVEV (reference sequence). V lost 5 bases and J lost 8; bases outside the gene matches: 12. CDR3 sequence (DNA): TGTGCCAGCAGTCCATTAGCGGGTGAGACCGATGAGCAGTTCTTC. Amino acid sequence: CASSPLAGETDEQFF.

This clone was detected only once. V usage is TRBV10-2 and J usage is TRBJ2-2; maybe TRBD2 (5 bases). Per the germline V gene, CDR1 is WSHSY and CDR2 is SAAADI. The CDR3 runs 16 residues. V dropped 4 bases and J dropped 4 bases, with 16 bases sitting between them. The CDR3 loop reads CASSGPSQRSTGELFF. In DNA, the CDR3 is TGCGCCAGCAGTGGGCCTAGCCAACGTAGCACCGGGGAGCTGTTTTTT.

This clone was seen a single time. The chain has TRBV11-2 and TRBJ2-7; TRBD2 is a possible D gene (6 bases). CDR1 SGHAT and CDR2 FQNNGV come from the germline V gene. The CDR3 spans 13 residues. The V end was cut by 5 bases, the J end by 1 base, with 9 bases between. The CDR3 loop reads CASSRDLSYEQYF. CDR3 nucleotide sequence: TGTGCCAGCAGCCGGGACTTATCCTACGAGCAGTACTTC.

V usage is TRBV5-1 and J usage is TRBJ2-7; 7 positions agree with TRBD2. In germline, CDR1 is SGHRS, CDR2 YFSETQ. The CDR3 covers 14 residues. With V trimmed by 2 bases and J by 5 bases, 7 bases remained unmatched. CDR3 loop: CASSFRGGENEQYF. CDR3 DNA: TGCGCCAGCAGCTTCCGCGGGGGTGAGAACGAGCAGTACTTC.